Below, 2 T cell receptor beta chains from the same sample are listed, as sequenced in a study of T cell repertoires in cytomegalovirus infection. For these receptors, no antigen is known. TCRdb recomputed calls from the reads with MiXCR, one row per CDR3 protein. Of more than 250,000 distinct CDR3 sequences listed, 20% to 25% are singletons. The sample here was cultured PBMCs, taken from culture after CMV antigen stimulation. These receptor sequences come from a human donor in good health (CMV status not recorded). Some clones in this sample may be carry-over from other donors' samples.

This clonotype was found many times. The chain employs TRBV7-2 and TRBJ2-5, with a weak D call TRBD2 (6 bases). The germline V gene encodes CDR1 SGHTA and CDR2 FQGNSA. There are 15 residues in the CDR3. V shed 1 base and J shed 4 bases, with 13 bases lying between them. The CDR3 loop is CASSLVAGPGETQYF. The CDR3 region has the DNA TGTGCCAGCAGCTTAGTCGCGGGGCCGGGAGAGACCCAGTACTTC.

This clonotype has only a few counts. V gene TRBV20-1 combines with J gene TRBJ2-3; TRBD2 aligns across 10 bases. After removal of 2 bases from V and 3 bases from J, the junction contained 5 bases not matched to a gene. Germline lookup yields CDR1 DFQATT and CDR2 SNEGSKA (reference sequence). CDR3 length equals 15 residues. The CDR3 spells CSARWLAGVTDTQYF. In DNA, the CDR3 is TGCAGTGCTAGATGGCTAGCGGGAGTAACAGATACGCAGTATTTT.